The 28 T cell receptor beta chains below were found in one sample sequenced in a study of long-term antiretroviral therapy in people with HIV. Samples were assayed with immunoSEQ v3.0 at survey level. Clones were read by immunoSEQ multiplex PCR, and TCRdb kept only the in-frame ones, dropping some. Seen here are 21,000 or so clones, around four fifths observed once, and the top ten hold 4.6%. The specimen comprised unsorted PBMCs, sampled 0.5 years after starting antiretroviral therapy. All receptors derive from a young man with HIV.

This chain uses TRBV5-4 with TRBJ2-5, with TRBD1 identical over 8 bases. The CDR3 is 16 amino acids. V was pared by 3 bases and J by 5 bases, with 12 bases of the junction left unmatched. Germline assignment: CDR1 SGHNT and CDR2 YYREEE (reference sequence). Here the CDR3 DNA reads TGTGCCAGCAGCTCCCTGCAGGGGGCAGAAGGGGAGACCCAGTACTTC. This encodes CASSSLQGAEGETQYF.

The chain links TRBV19 to TRBJ2-7; 9 bases line up with TRBD1. This CDR3 has 16 residues. After removal of 3 bases from V and 0 bases from J, the junction contained 6 bases not matched to a gene. Germline-derived CDR1 and CDR2 are LNHDA and SQIVND (reference sequence). CDR3 coding DNA: TGTGCCAGTAGTATCTTACCGGGACAGGGCTCCTACGAGCAGTACTTC. As protein: CASSILPGQGSYEQYF.

This clone has a handful of counts. This rearrangement joins TRBV7-9 to TRBJ1-2; 8 bases are a match to TRBD1. Germline assignment: CDR1 SEHNR and CDR2 FQNEAQ (reference sequence). The CDR3 covers 14 residues. V lost 5 bases to trimming and J lost 8 bases; unmatched junction nucleotides: 10. In DNA form, the CDR3 reads TGTGCCAGCAGCGCCTATGTGGGGACAGGCGGCTACACCTTC. Translation gives CASSAYVGTGGYTF.

This sequence joins TRBV5-1 and TRBJ2-5; either TRBD1 or TRBD2 may supply D (5 bases each). The germline CDR1 and CDR2 sequences are SGHRS and YFSETQ. V was cut by 3 bases and J by 0 bases, with 15 bases left in between. The CDR3 has 16 amino acids. The CDR3 reads CASSSPVGRDQETQYF. In nucleotides, the CDR3 is TGCGCCAGCAGCTCGCCTGTGGGACGGGACCAAGAGACCCAGTACTTC.

The chain is built from TRBV4-3 and TRBJ2-2, with D tentatively TRBD1 or TRBD2 (5 bases each). The germline CDR1 and CDR2 sequences are LGHNA and YSLEER. V lost 0 bases to trimming and J lost 3 bases, with 14 bases between them. CDR3 length: 17 residues. The CDR3: CASSQDREGPHTGELFF. Written as DNA, the CDR3 is TGCGCCAGCAGCCAAGATCGTGAGGGACCCCACACCGGGGAGCTGTTTTTT.

This clone appeared once. The CDR3 nucleotides read TGCGCCAGCAGTCCCAGGGGGGCCGGTGGATACGAGCAGTACTTC. Translation: CASSPRGAGGYEQYF. The rearrangement links TRBV4-1 to TRBJ2-7; D may be TRBD1 (7 bases). Trimming removed 6 bases from V and 4 bases from J, with 19 bases in between. The length of the CDR3 is 15 residues. Per germline, CDR1 MGHRA and CDR2 YSYEKL.

This clone was detected only a few times. V gene TRBV4-1 combines with J gene TRBJ1-1; weak D call: TRBD1 (6 bases). V was pared by 2 bases and J by 0 bases, with 10 bases between. The V gene's germline CDR1 is MGHRA and CDR2 YSYEKL. CDR3 length: 15 amino acids. The CDR3 loop reads CASSQPGDLNTEAFF. The DNA for the CDR3 is TGCGCCAGCAGCCAACCAGGGGACTTGAACACTGAAGCTTTCTTT.

CDR3 loop: CASSLFIQSTDTQYF. Written as DNA, the CDR3 is TGTGCCAGCAGCTTATTCATACAGAGCACAGATACGCAGTATTTT. The rearrangement joins TRBV11-2 to TRBJ2-3; D unresolved. Trimming stripped 2 bases from V and 0 bases from J, with 9 bases between. CDR1 and CDR2 from the germline V gene are SGHAT and FQNNGV. The CDR3 is 15 residues long.

The chain links TRBV7-6 to TRBJ2-1; D unclear. The CDR3 is made up of 14 amino acids. Looked up from germline, CDR1 is SGHVS and CDR2 is FNYEAQ. V shed 1 base and J shed 9 bases, with 13 bases lying between them. This chain's CDR3 is CASSLEVSPTEQFF. In DNA, the CDR3 is TGTGCCAGCAGCTTAGAAGTTAGTCCCACTGAGCAGTTCTTC.

The chain links TRBV7-2 to TRBJ2-5; D is perhaps TRBD1 or TRBD2 (7 bases each). Between the trimmed V and J ends, which lost 7 bases and 4 bases, there was a span of 13 bases. CDR3 length: 13 residues. Germline assignment: CDR1 SGHTA and CDR2 FQGNSA. CDR3 in DNA: TGTGCCAGCAACCAGGGGGGGCGAGAGACCCAGTACTTC. This codes for CASNQGGRETQYF.

This chain links TRBV5-1 with TRBJ1-3, with TRBD1 identical over 11 bases. The CDR3 spans 16 residues. Germline values: CDR1 SGHRS, CDR2 YFSETQ. The ends lost 0 bases at V and 4 bases at J; junction bases unmatched: 3. CDR3 DNA: TGCGCCAGCAGCTTGGCGGGACAGGGGGTCGGAAACACCATATATTTT. Translation: CASSLAGQGVGNTIYF.

The chain employs TRBV2 and TRBJ2-3; 8 positions match TRBD1. Germline V gives CDR1 SNHLY, CDR2 FYNNEI. The CDR3 sequence is 16 residues long. V was clipped by 4 bases and J by 4 bases; unmatched bases: 10. CDR3 in amino acids: CASSALTGGLSDTQYF. CDR3 nucleotide sequence: TGTGCCAGCAGTGCCCTAACAGGGGGTCTCTCAGATACGCAGTATTTT.

The rearrangement uses TRBV5-4 and TRBJ2-7, with D perhaps matching TRBD1 (6 bases). CDR1 is SGHNT and CDR2 is YYREEE in the germline V gene (reference sequence). This CDR3 spans 15 amino acids. Trimming pared 2 bases from V and 0 bases from J, leaving 12 bases between. CDR3: CASSLGGRSSYEQYF. CDR3 DNA sequence: TGTGCCAGCAGCTTAGGGGGAAGGAGCTCCTACGAGCAGTACTTC. Using reference TRBV5-4 and TRBJ2-7 for the parts outside the CDR3, the full variable domain is ETGVTQSPTHLIKTRGQQVTLRCSSQSGHNTVSWYQQALGQGPQFIFQYYREEENGRGNFPPRFSGLQFPNYSSELNVNALELDDSALYLCASSLGGRSSYEQYFGPGTRLTVT.

The rearrangement uses TRBV5-6 and TRBJ2-3; 7 positions match TRBD1. With 3 bases clipped from V and 3 bases from J, the junction kept 4 bases outside the gene matches. The CDR3 extends over 14 amino acids. Germline V gives CDR1 SGHDT, CDR2 YYEEEE. CDR3 loop: CASSSRQGTDTQYF. As DNA, the CDR3 is TGTGCCAGCAGCTCCAGACAGGGTACAGATACGCAGTATTTT.

This clone was picked up a small number of times. The V call is TRBV7-8, the J call TRBJ1-2; no clear D gene. Germline values: CDR1 SGHVS, CDR2 FQNEAQ. Deletions cut 1 base from V and 4 bases from J, with 10 bases between. CDR3 length: 14 residues. The CDR3 sequence: CASSLGQTFYGYTF. In nucleotides, the CDR3 is TGTGCCAGCAGCTTAGGTCAGACCTTCTATGGCTACACCTTC.

This clone was picked up a small number of times. The gene calls are TRBV6-5 and TRBJ1-4; D is uncertain. Between the trimmed V and J ends, which lost 6 bases and 11 bases, there was a span of 19 bases. There are 14 residues in the CDR3. Germline V gene data show CDR1 as MNHEY and CDR2 as SVGAGI. DNA of the CDR3: TGTGCCAGCAGCCGCTATAAACAAGAACCCAAACTGTTTTTT. Translation: CASSRYKQEPKLFF.

The chain links TRBV30 to TRBJ1-5; a possible D gene is TRBD1 (5 bases). The germline V gene has CDR1 GTSNPN and CDR2 SVGIG (reference sequence). Trimming stripped 0 bases from V and 0 bases from J, with 12 bases between. The CDR3 runs 16 residues. CDR3 sequence reads: CAWSVRGDLSNQPQHF. For the CDR3, the DNA is TGTGCCTGGAGTGTCCGGGGGGACCTTAGCAATCAGCCCCAGCATTTT.

The chain carries TRBV5-4 and TRBJ2-7; TRBD1 matches at 9 bases. The V gene end was trimmed by 4 bases and the J gene end by 6 bases; junction bases not matched to a gene: 11. The CDR3 runs 15 residues. Germline CDR1 reads SGHNT; CDR2 reads YYREEE (reference sequence). CDR3 nucleotides: TGTGCCAGCAGCCCCCGAAGACAGGGGGGGCGCGAGCAGTACTTC. It specifies CASSPRRQGGREQYF. Combining the CDR3 with reference TRBV5-4 and TRBJ2-7 gives the whole variable domain ETGVTQSPTHLIKTRGQQVTLRCSSQSGHNTVSWYQQALGQGPQFIFQYYREEENGRGNFPPRFSGLQFPNYSSELNVNALELDDSALYLCASSPRRQGGREQYFGPGTRLTVT.

This chain connects TRBV5-1 to TRBJ2-5, with 7 bases matching TRBD1. Germline V gene sequence: CDR1 SGHRS, CDR2 YFSETQ. V trimming: 4 bases; J trimming: 5 bases; junction bases outside the gene matches: 14. This CDR3 has 16 residues. The CDR3 spells CASSKGDSLRGETQYF. The DNA of the CDR3 is TGCGCCAGCAGCAAGGGGGACAGCCTCAGGGGGGAGACCCAGTACTTC.

The chain has TRBV7-2 and TRBJ1-2; D gene unclear. The CDR3 length is 14 residues. CDR1 and CDR2 (germline): SGHTA, FQGNSA. Trimming took 1 base from V and 2 from J, leaving 8 bases between them. The CDR3: CASSLGMGNYGYTF. The CDR3, as DNA: TGTGCCAGCAGCTTAGGTATGGGAAACTATGGCTACACCTTC.

V is TRBV2 and J is TRBJ2-7; 7 nucleotides line up with TRBD1. CDR3 length: 16 residues. J lost 2 bases, V lost 7 bases, and 14 bases had no gene match. CDR1 is SNHLY, CDR2 FYNNEI, per germline. CDR3: CASISDRATGAYEQYF. The CDR3 nucleotides are TGTGCCAGCATCAGTGACAGGGCGACCGGGGCCTACGAGCAGTACTTC.

The rearrangement joins TRBV4-3 to TRBJ1-6; weak D call: TRBD1 (5 bases). The CDR3 length is 14 residues. Looked up from germline, CDR1 is LGHNA and CDR2 is YSLEER. V was cut by 0 bases and J by 13 bases, with 13 bases left in between. The CDR3 region is CASSQDHQGTPLHF. The CDR3 nucleotides read TGCGCCAGCAGCCAAGATCACCAGGGTACCCCCCTCCACTTT.

The J gene is TRBJ2-3, the V gene TRBV7-7; D unresolved. Per germline, CDR1 SSHAT and CDR2 FNYEAQ (reference sequence). V lost 5 bases to trimming and J lost 2 bases, with 8 bases between them. The CDR3 consists of 13 residues. DNA of the CDR3: TGTGCCAGCAGCCACAGAGACACAGATACGCAGTATTTT. This encodes CASSHRDTDTQYF.

This chain joins TRBV25-1 and TRBJ2-7, with TRBD1 matching 9 bases. The germline gives CDR1 MGHDK, CDR2 SYGVNS. The CDR3 has 14 amino acids. J gave up 6 bases and V 7 bases, and 10 bases lay outside the gene matches. The CDR3 coding sequence is TGTGCCAGCAAATTTGGGGACAGGGTAGGCGAGCAGTACTTC. Translating gives CASKFGDRVGEQYF.

The chain employs TRBV27 and TRBJ2-4; TRBD2 aligns across 7 bases. The V segment lost 7 bases and the J segment 8 bases; nucleotides outside the gene matches: 14. The CDR3 sequence is 15 residues long. The germline V gene encodes CDR1 MNHEY and CDR2 SMNVEV (reference sequence). The CDR3 region has the DNA TGTGCCAGCAAGCGGGGCGGGAGTAGGATTGACATTCAGTACTTC. It translates to CASKRGGSRIDIQYF.

The chain uses TRBV7-9 and TRBJ2-7, with TRBD1 as a possible D gene (6 bases). CDR3 size: 13 residues. Germline loops: CDR1 SEHNR, CDR2 FQNEAQ (reference sequence). V lost 5 bases, J lost 2 bases, and 10 bases lay in between. CDR3 sequence: CASSLRTAYEQYF. CDR3 in DNA: TGTGCCAGCAGCCTAAGGACAGCCTACGAGCAGTACTTC. Drawing the rest from reference TRBV7-9 and TRBJ2-7, the complete variable domain is DTGVSQNPRHKITKRGQNVTFRCDPISEHNRLYWYRQTLGQGPEFLTYFQNEAQLEKSRLLSDRFSAERPKGSFSTLEIQRTEQGDSAMYLCASSLRTAYEQYFGPGTRLTVT.

V usage is TRBV30 and J usage is TRBJ2-7; D is tentatively TRBD1 or TRBD2 (5 bases each). Germline assignment: CDR1 GTSNPN and CDR2 SVGIG (reference sequence). The CDR3 loop spans 15 amino acids. The V end was cut by 0 bases, the J end by 0 bases, with 12 bases between. The DNA for the CDR3 is TGTGCCTGGAGTGTATTATCGGGGCACTCCTACGAGCAGTACTTC. It translates to CAWSVLSGHSYEQYF. The full variable domain, with the rest looked up from reference TRBV30 and TRBJ2-7, is SQTIHQWPATLVQPVGSPLSLECTVEGTSNPNLYWYRQAAGRGLQLLFYSVGIGQISSEVPQNLSASRPQDRQFILSSKKLLLSDSGFYLCAWSVLSGHSYEQYFGPGTRLTVT.

The J gene is TRBJ2-7, the V gene TRBV6-5; 7 nucleotides agree with TRBD1. V lost 6 bases to trimming and J lost 0 bases; unmatched junction nucleotides: 8. Germline assignment: CDR1 MNHEY and CDR2 SVGAGI. This CDR3 region has 15 residues. The CDR3 DNA reads TGTGCCAGCAGCTCCGGACAGGACCCCTCCTACGAGCAGTACTTC. It encodes CASSSGQDPSYEQYF.